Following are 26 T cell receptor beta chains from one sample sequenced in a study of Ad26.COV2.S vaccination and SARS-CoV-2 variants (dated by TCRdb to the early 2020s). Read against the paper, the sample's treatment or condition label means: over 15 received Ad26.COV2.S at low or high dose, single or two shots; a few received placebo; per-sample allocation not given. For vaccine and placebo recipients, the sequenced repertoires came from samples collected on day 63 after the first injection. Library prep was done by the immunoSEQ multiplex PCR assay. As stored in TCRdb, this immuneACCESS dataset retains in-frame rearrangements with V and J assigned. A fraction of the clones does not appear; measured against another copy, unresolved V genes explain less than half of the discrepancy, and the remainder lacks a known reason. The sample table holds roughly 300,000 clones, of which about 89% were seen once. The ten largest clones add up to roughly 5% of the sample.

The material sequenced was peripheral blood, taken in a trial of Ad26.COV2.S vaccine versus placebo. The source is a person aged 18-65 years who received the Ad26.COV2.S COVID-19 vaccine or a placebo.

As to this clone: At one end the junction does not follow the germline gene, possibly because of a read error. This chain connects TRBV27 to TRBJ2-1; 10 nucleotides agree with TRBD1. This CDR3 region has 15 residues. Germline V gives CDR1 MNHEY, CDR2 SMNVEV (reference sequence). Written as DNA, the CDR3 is TGTACCAGCAGTTTAATTGGGACAGGGGTCAATGAGCAGTTCTTC. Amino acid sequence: CTSSLIGTGVNEQFF.

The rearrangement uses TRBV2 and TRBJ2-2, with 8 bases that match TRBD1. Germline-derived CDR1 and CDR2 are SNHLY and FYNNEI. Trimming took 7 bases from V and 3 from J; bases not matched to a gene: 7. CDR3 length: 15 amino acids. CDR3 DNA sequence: TGTGCCAGCAAAAGGACAGGGACTGACACCGGGGAGCTGTTTTTT. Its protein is CASKRTGTDTGELFF.

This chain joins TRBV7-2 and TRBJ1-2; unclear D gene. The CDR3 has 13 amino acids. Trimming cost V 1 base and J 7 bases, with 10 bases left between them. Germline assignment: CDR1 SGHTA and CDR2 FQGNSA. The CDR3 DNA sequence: TGTGCCAGCAGCTTAGATGGCTTCGCTGGCTACACCTTC. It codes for CASSLDGFAGYTF.

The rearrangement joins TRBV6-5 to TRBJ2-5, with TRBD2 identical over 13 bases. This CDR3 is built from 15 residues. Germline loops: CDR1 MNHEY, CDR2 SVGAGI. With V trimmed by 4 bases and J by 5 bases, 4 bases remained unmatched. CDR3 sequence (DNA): TGTGCCAGCAGTTTTGGACTAGCGGGAGCGGAGACCCAGTACTTC. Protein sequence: CASSFGLAGAETQYF.

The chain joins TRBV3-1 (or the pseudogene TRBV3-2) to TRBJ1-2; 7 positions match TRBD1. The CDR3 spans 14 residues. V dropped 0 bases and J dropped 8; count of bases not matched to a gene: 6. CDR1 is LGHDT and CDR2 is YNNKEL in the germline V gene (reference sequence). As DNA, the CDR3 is TGTGCCAGCAGCCAAGACGCAGGGGGTAGGGGCTACACCTTC. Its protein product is CASSQDAGGRGYTF.

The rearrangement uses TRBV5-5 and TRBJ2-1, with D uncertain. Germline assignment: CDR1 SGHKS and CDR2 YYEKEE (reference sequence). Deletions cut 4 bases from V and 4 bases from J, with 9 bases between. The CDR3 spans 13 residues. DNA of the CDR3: TGTGCCAGCAGCCTGGGGTCGTACAATGAGCAGTTCTTC. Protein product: CASSLGSYNEQFF.

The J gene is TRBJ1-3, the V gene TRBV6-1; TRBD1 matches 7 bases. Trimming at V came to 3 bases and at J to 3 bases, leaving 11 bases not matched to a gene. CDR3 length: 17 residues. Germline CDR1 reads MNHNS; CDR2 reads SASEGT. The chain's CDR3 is CASSDDETGRVGNTIYF. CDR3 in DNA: TGTGCCAGCAGTGATGACGAGACAGGGAGAGTTGGAAACACCATATATTTT.

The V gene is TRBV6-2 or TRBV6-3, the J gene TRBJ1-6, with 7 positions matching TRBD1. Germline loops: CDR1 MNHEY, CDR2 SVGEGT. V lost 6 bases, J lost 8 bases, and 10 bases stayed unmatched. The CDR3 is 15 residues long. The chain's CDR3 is CASSGYRDRDSPLHF. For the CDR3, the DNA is TGTGCCAGCAGCGGGTACCGGGACAGAGATTCACCCCTCCACTTT.

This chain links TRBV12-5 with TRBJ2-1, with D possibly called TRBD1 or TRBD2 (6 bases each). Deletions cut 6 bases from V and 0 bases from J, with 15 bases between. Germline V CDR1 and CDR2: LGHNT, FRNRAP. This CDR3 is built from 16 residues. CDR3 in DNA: TGTGCTAGTGGCCCGGGGGCAAGTGGCTCCTACAATGAGCAGTTCTTC. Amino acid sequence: CASGPGASGSYNEQFF.

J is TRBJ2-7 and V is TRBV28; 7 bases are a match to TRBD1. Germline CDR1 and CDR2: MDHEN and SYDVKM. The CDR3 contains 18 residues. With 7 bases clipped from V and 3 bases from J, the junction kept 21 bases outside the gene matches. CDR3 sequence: CASKMVGTKTGSSYEQYF. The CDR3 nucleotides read TGTGCCAGCAAAATGGTTGGGACAAAGACAGGGTCGAGCTACGAGCAGTACTTC.

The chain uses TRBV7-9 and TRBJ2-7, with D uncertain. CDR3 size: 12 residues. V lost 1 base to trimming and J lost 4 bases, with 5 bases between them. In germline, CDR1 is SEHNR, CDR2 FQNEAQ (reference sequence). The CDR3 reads CASSLELYEQYF. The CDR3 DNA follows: TGTGCCAGCAGCTTAGAACTATACGAGCAGTACTTC.

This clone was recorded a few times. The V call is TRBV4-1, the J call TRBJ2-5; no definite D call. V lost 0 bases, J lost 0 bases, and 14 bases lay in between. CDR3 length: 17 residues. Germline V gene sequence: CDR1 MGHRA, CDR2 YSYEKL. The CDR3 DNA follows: TGCGCCAGCAGCCAAGACCCCCTGGGTCTTTACCAAGAGACCCAGTACTTC. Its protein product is CASSQDPLGLYQETQYF.

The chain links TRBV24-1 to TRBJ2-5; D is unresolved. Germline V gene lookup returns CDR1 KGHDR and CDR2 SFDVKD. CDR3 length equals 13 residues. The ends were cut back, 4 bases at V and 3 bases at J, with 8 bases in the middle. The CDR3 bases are TGTGCCACCAGTGAGGCCGGAGAAGAGACCCAGTACTTC. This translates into CATSEAGEETQYF.

The CDR3 DNA reads TGTGCCAGCAGCGTGACTAGCCAAGAGACCCAGTACTTC. It is translated as CASSVTSQETQYF. This chain connects TRBV7-3 to TRBJ2-5, with D perhaps matching TRBD2 (6 bases). The length of the CDR3 is 13 residues. V was trimmed by 5 bases and J by 1 base, leaving 8 bases between them. Germline loops: CDR1 SGHTA, CDR2 FQGTGA.

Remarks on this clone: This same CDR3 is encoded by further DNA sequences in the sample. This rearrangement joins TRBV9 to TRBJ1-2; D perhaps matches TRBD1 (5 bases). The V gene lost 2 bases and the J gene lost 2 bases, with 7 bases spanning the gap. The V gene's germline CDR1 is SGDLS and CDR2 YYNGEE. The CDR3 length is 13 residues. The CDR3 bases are TGTGCCAGCAGCGTTGGGGGGAACTATGGCTACACCTTC. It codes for CASSVGGNYGYTF.

CDR3 nucleotide sequence: TGCGCCAGCAGCCAAGACCGACGGTATGGAAACACCATATATTTT. It is translated as CASSQDRRYGNTIYF. The V and J genes are TRBV4-3 and TRBJ1-3; D remains unclear. The CDR3 consists of 15 residues. Trimming removed 0 bases from V and 3 bases from J, with 9 bases in between. In germline, CDR1 is LGHNA, CDR2 YSLEER.

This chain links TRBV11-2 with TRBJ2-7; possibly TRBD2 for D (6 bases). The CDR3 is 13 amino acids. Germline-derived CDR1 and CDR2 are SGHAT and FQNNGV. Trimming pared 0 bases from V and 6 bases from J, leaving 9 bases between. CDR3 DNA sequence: TGTGCCAGCAGCTTAGAGGTGGGAGGCGAGCAGTACTTC. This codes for CASSLEVGGEQYF.

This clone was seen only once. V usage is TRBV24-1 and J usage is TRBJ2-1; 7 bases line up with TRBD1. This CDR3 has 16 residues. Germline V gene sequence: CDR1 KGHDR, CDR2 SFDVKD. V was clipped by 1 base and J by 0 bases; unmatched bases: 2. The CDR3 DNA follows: TGTGCCACCAGTGATTTACAGGGGATCTCCTACAATGAGCAGTTCTTC. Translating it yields CATSDLQGISYNEQFF.

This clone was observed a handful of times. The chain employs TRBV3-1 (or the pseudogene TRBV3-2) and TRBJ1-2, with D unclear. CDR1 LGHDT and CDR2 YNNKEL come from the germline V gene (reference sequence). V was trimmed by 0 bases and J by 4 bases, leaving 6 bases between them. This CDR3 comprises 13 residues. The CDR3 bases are TGTGCCAGCAGCCAAGAACAGTTCTATGGCTACACCTTC. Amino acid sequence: CASSQEQFYGYTF.

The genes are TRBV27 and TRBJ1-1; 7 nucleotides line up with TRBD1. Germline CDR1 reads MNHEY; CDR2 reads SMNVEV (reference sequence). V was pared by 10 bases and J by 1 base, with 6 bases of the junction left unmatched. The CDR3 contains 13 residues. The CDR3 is CATKGQQNTEAFF. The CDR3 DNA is TGTGCCACCAAGGGACAGCAGAACACTGAAGCTTTCTTT.

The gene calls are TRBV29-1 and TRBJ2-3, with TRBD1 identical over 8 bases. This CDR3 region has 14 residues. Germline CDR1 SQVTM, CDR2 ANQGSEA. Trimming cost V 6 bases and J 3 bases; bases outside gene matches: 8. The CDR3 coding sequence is TGCAGCGTAACCAGGGGGCGCGGGACAGATACGCAGTATTTT. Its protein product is CSVTRGRGTDTQYF.

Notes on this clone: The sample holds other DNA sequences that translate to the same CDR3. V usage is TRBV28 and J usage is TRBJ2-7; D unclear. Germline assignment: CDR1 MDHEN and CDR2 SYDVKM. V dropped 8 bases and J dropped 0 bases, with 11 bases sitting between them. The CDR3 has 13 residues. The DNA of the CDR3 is TGTGCCAGCCAGGAAGGCAGCTCCTACGAGCAGTACTTC. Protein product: CASQEGSSYEQYF.

CDR3 sequence: CASSPKTGGGDQPQHF. The CDR3, as DNA: TGTGCCAGCAGCCCCAAGACAGGGGGAGGGGATCAGCCCCAGCATTTT. J is TRBJ1-5 and V is TRBV7-2, with TRBD1 matching over 9 bases. Per germline, CDR1 SGHTA and CDR2 FQGNSA. The CDR3 runs 16 residues. With V trimmed by 5 bases and J by 5 bases, 10 bases remained unmatched.

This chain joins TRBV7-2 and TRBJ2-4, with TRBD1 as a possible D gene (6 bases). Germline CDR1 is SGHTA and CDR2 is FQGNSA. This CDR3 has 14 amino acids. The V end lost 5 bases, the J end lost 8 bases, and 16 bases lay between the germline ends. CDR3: CASSLQGLKDIQYF. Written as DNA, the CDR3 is TGTGCCAGCAGCCTACAGGGTTTAAAGGACATTCAGTACTTC.

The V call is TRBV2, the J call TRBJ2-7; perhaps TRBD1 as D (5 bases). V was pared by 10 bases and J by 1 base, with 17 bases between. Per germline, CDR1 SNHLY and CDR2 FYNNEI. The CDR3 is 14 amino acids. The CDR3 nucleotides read TGTGCCACCGATCAGGGCGGCGTTTCCTACGAGCAGTACTTC. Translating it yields CATDQGGVSYEQYF.

In DNA form, the CDR3 reads TGTGCCACCTCACGACTAGCGGGAGGGCGCGATGAGCAGTTCTTC. Encoded protein: CATSRLAGGRDEQFF. The V call is TRBV19, the J call TRBJ2-1; 14 bases align to TRBD2. There are 15 residues in the CDR3. The V and J ends lost 10 bases and 8 bases, in that order; junction bases with no gene match: 10. Germline values: CDR1 LNHDA, CDR2 SQIVND (reference sequence).